This T cell receptor beta chain was identified in a study of OX40 agonist ivuxolimab in advanced cancers. Study-level information: Among those treated, three patients had partial responses, one with hepatocellular carcinoma and two with cutaneous melanoma. Whole-study findings and limits: Which antigen the expanded peripheral T cells recognized is unknown.

Profiled with immunoSEQ multiplex PCR; TCRdb holds only in-frame clones, not every one. The sample yields tens of thousands of clones, about 80% seen once. The timepoints at which blood was sampled were baseline, cycle 4 day 1, and cycle 7 day 1. Relative to its sample, this clone is medium-sized. Its cognate antigen is unknown. Material: CD4+ or CD8+ T cells sorted from blood, obtained in a trial of the OX40 agonist ivuxolimab. The sequence was obtained from an adult with an advanced solid tumor such as melanoma, head and neck, liver or kidney cancer.

The CDR3 DNA reads as TGTGCCAGCAGCCCCCGGACAGATAACTATGGCTACACCTTC. It is translated as CASSPRTDNYGYTF. V is TRBV9 and J is TRBJ1-2; maybe TRBD1 (6 bases). V was shortened by 4 bases and J by 1 base, with 11 bases between the two germline ends. Germline CDR1 and CDR2: SGDLS and YYNGEE. This CDR3 contains 14 residues.